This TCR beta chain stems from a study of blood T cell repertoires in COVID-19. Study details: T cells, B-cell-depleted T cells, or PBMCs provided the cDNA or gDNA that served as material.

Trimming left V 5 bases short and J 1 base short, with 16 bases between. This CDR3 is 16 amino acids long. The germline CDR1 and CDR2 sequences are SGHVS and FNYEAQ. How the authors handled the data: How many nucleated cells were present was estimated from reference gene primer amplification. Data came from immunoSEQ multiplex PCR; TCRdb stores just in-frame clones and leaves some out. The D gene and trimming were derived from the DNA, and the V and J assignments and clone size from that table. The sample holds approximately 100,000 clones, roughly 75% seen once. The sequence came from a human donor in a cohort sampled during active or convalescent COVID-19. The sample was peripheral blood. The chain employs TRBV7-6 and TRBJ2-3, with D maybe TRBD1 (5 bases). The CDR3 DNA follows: TGTGCCAGCAGCCCAAAGGACACGACAGGCACAGATACGCAGTATTTT. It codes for CASSPKDTTGTDTQYF.